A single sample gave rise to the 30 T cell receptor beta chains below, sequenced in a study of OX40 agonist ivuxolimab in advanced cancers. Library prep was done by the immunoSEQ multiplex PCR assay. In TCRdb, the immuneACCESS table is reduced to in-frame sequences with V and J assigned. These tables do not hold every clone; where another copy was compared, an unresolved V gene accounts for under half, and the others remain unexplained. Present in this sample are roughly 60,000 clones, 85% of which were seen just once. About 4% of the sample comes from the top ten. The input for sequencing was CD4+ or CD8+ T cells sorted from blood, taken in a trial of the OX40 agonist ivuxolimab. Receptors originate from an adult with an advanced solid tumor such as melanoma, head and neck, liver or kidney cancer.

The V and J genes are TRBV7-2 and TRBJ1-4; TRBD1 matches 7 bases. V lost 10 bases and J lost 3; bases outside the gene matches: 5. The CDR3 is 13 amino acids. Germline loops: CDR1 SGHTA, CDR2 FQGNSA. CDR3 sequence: CATTTGPNEKLFF. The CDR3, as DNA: TGTGCCACAACGACAGGGCCTAATGAAAAACTGTTTTTT.

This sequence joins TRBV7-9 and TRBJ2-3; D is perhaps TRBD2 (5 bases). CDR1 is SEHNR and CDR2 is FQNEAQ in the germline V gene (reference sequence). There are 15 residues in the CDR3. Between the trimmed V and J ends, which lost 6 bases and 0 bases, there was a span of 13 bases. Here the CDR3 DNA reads TGTGCCAGCAGGGCCCTCGGCGGGAGCACAGATACGCAGTATTTT. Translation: CASRALGGSTDTQYF.

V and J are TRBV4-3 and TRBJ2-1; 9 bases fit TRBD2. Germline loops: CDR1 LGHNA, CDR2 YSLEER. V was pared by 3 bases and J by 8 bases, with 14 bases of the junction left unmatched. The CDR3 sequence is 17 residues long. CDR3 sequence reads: CASSQDYSGSVFDEQFF. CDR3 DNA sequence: TGCGCCAGCAGCCAGGATTATAGCGGGAGTGTATTCGATGAGCAGTTCTTC.

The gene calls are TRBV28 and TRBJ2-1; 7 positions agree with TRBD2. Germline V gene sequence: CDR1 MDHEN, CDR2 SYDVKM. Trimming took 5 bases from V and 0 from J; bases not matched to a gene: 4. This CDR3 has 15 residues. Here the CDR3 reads CASSGRESSYNEQFF. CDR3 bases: TGTGCCAGCAGTGGGCGGGAGAGCTCCTACAATGAGCAGTTCTTC. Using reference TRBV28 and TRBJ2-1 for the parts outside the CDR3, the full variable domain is DVKVTQSSRYLVKRTGEKVFLECVQDMDHENMFWYRQDPGLGLRLIYFSYDVKMKEKGDIPEGYSVSREKKERFSLILESASTNQTSMYLCASSGRESSYNEQFFGPGTRLTVL.

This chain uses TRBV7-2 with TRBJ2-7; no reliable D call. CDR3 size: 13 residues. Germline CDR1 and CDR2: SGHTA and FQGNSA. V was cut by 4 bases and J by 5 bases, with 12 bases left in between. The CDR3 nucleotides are TGTGCCAGCAGCTACCGGCAGTCCGACGAGCAGTACTTC. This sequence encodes CASSYRQSDEQYF.

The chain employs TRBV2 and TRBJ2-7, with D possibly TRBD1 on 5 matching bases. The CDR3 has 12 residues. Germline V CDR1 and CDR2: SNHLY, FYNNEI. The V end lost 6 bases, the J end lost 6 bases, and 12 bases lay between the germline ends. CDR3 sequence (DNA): TGTGCCAGCAGGGGGCCGCCGGGCGAGCAGTACTTC. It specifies CASRGPPGEQYF.

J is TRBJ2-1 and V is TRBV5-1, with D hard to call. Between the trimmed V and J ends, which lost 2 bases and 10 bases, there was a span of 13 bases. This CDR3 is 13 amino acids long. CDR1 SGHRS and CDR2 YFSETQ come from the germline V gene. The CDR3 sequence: CASSFRLFREQFF. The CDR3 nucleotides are TGCGCCAGCAGCTTCAGGTTGTTCCGCGAGCAGTTCTTC.

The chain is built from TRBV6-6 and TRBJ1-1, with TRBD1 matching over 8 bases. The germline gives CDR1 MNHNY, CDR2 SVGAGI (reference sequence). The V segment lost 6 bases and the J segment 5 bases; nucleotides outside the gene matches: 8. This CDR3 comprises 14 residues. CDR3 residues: CASRSNRGWTEAFF. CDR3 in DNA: TGTGCCAGCAGATCCAACAGGGGGTGGACTGAAGCTTTCTTT.

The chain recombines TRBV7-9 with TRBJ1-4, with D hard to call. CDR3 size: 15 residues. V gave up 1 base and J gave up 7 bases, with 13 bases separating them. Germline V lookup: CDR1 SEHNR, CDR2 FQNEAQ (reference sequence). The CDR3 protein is CASSLGGGFGEKLFF. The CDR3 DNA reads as TGTGCCAGCAGCTTAGGCGGCGGGTTTGGTGAAAAACTGTTTTTT. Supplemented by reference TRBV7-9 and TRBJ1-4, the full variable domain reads DTGVSQNPRHKITKRGQNVTFRCDPISEHNRLYWYRQTLGQGPEFLTYFQNEAQLEKSRLLSDRFSAERPKGSFSTLEIQRTEQGDSAMYLCASSLGGGFGEKLFFGSGTQLSVL.

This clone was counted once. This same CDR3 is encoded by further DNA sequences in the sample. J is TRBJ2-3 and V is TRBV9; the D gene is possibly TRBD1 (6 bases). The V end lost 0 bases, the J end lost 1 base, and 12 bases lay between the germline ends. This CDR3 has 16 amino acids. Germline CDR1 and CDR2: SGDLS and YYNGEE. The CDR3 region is CASSVESAGGTDTQYF. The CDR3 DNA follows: TGTGCCAGCAGCGTAGAATCCGCAGGGGGCACAGATACGCAGTATTTT. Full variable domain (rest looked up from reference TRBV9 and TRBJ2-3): DSGVTQTPKHLITATGQRVTLRCSPRSGDLSVYWYQQSLDQGLQFLIQYYNGEERAKGNILERFSAQQFPDLHSELNLSSLELGDSALYFCASSVESAGGTDTQYFGPGTRLTVL.

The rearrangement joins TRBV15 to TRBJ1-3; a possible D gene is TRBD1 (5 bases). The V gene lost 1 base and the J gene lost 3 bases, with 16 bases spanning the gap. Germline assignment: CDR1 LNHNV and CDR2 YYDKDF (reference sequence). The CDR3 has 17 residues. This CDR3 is CATSRGGGQRGGNTIYF. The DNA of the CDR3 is TGTGCCACCAGCAGAGGGGGAGGGCAGAGGGGTGGAAACACCATATATTTT.

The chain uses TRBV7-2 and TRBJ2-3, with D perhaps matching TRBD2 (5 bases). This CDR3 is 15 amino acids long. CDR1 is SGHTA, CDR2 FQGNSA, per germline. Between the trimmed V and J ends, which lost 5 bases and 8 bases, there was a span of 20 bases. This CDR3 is CASSQPGTHLGTQYF. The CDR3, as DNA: TGTGCCAGCAGCCAACCGGGAACCCATTTGGGTACGCAGTATTTT.

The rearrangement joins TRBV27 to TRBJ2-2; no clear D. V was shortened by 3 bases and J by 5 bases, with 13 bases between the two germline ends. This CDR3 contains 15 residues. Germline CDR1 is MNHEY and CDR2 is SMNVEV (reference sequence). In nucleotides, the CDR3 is TGTGCCAGCAGTTTGACCCCAAAGTTTACCGGGGAGCTGTTTTTT. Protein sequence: CASSLTPKFTGELFF.

The CDR3 DNA is TGTGCCAGCAGCTTTGGGGGAGGCCCGAACACCGGGGAGCTGTTTTTT. Encoded protein: CASSFGGGPNTGELFF. V gene TRBV7-9 combines with J gene TRBJ2-2; maybe TRBD2 (6 bases). Germline CDR1 reads SEHNR; CDR2 reads FQNEAQ (reference sequence). The germline V and J ends were trimmed by 3 bases and 0 bases, with 11 bases remaining between them. This CDR3 comprises 16 residues.

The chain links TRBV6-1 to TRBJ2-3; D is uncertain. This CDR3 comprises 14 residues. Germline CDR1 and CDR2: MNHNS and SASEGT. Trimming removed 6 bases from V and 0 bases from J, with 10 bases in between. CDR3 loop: CASSLPGSTDTQYF. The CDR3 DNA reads TGTGCCAGCAGCCTCCCGGGCAGCACAGATACGCAGTATTTT.

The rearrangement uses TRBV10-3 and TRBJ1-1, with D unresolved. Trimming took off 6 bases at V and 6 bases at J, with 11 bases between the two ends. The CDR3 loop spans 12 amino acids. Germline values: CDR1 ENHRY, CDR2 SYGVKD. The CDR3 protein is CAISDQEAEAFF. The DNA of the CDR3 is TGTGCCATCAGCGATCAGGAGGCTGAAGCTTTCTTT.

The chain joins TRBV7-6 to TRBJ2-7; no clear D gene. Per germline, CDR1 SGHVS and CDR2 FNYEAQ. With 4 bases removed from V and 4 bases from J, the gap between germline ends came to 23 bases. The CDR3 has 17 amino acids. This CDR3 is CASSSDEDSRLDYEQYF. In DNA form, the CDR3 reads TGTGCCAGCAGCTCAGACGAAGATTCTAGACTCGATTACGAGCAGTACTTC.

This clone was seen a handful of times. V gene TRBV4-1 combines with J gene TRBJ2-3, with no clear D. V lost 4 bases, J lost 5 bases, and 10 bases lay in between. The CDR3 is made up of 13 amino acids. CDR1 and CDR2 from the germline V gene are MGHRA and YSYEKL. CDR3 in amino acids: CASSPLHLDTQYF. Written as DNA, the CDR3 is TGCGCCAGCAGCCCCTTACACCTAGATACGCAGTATTTT.

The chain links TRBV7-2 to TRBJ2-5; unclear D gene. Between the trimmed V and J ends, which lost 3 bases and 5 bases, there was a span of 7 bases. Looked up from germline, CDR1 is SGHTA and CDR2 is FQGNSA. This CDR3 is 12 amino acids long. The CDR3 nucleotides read TGTGCCAGCAGCTTCGTTGGCGAGACCCAGTACTTC. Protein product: CASSFVGETQYF.

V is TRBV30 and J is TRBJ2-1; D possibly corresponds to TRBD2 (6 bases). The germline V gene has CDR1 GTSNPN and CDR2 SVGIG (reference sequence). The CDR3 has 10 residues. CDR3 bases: TGTAGGCGGGATTACGGTGAGCAGTTCTTC. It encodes CRRDYGEQFF.

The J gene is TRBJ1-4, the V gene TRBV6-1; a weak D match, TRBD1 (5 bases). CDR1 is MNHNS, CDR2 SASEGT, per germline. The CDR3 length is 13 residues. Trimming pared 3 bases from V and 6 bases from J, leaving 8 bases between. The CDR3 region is CASSEGRYEKLFF. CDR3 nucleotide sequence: TGTGCCAGCAGTGAGGGACGATATGAAAAACTGTTTTTT.

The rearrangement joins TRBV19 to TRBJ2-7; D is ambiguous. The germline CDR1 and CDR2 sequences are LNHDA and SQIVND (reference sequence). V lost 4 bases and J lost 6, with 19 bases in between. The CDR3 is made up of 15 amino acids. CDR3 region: CASSSSHGYRSEQYF. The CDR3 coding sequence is TGTGCCAGTAGTAGCTCGCACGGGTATCGGTCCGAGCAGTACTTC.

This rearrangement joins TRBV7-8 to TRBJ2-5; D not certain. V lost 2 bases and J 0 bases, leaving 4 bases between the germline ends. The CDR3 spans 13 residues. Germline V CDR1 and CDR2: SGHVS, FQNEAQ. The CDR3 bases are TGTGCCAGCAGCTTATTGTACCAAGAGACCCAGTACTTC. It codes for CASSLLYQETQYF.

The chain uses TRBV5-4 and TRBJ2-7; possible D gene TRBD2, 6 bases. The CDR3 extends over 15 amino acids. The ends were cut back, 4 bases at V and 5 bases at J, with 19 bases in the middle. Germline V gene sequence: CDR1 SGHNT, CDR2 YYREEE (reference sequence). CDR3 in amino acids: CASSRPGGIQDEQYF. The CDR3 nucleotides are TGTGCCAGCAGCAGGCCTGGGGGGATCCAGGACGAGCAGTACTTC.

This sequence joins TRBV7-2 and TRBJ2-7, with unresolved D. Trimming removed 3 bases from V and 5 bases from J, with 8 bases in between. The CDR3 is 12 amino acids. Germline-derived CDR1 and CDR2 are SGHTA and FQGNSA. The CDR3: CASSFYSNEQYF. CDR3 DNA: TGTGCCAGCAGCTTTTACTCGAACGAGCAGTACTTC.

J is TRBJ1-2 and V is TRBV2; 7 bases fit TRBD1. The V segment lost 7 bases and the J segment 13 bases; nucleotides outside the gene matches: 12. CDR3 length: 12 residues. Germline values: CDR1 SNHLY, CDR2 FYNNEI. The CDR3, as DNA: TGTGCCAGCACCACTCGGACAGGCGCCTGCACCTTC. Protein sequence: CASTTRTGACTF.

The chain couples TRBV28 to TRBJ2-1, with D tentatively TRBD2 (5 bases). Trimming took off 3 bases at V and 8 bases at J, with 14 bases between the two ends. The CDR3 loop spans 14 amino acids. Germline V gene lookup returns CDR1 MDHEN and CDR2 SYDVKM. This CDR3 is CASSFLPDFDEQFF. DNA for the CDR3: TGTGCCAGCAGTTTTCTCCCGGACTTCGATGAGCAGTTCTTC.

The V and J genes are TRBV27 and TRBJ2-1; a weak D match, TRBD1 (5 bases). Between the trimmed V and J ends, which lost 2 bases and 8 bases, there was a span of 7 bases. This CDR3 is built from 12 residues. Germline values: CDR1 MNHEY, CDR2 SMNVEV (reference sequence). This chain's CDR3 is CASSLDSHEQFF. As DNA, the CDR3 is TGTGCCAGCAGTTTAGACAGCCATGAGCAGTTCTTC.

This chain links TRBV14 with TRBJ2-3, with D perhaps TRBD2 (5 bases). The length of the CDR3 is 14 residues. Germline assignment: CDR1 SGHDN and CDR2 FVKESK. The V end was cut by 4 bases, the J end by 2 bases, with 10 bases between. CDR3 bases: TGTGCCAGCAGCCCAACGGGAAACACAGATACGCAGTATTTT. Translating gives CASSPTGNTDTQYF. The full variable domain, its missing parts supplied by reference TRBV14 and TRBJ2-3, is EAGVTQFPSHSVIEKGQTVTLRCDPISGHDNLYWYRRVMGKEIKFLLHFVKESKQDESGMPNNRFLAERTGGTYSTLKVQPAELEDSGVYFCASSPTGNTDTQYFGPGTRLTVL.

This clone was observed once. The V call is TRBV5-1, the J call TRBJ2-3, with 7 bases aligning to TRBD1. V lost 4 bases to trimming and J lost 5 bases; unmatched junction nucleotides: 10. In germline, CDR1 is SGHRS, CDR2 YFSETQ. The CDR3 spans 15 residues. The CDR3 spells CASSPGTAWGDTQYF. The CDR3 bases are TGCGCCAGCAGCCCCGGGACAGCCTGGGGAGATACGCAGTATTTT.